These 8 T cell receptor beta chains originate from one sample sequenced in a study of blood T cells in healthy people across ages. A J-beta primer mix and a sample-barcoded 5' primer were used in a second PCR of roughly 7 to 12 cycles. TCRdb re-analysed the 5' RACE reads in MiXCR, keeping a single row per CDR3 protein. The sample contains hundreds of thousands of distinct CDR3 sequences, approximately 25% of which appear only once. These data also formed part of another study, on T cells of mothers and their children.

Material: blood. These receptors came from a boy younger than 18 in good health.

The CDR3 bases are TGCGCCAGCAGCTTGGTGCCTAGCGGACCAAACACCGGGGAGCTGTTTTTT. This sequence encodes CASSLVPSGPNTGELFF. This chain links TRBV5-1 with TRBJ2-2; 7 bases match TRBD2. V dropped 0 bases and J dropped 2; count of bases not matched to a gene: 7. The CDR3 has 17 amino acids. The germline gives CDR1 SGHRS, CDR2 YFSETQ.

The genes are TRBV3-1 and TRBJ1-4; 7 nucleotides line up with TRBD1. The CDR3 loop spans 17 amino acids. CDR1 LGHDT and CDR2 YNNKEL come from the germline V gene (reference sequence). After removal of 4 bases from V and 0 bases from J, the junction contained 8 bases not matched to a gene. CDR3 residues: CASSPWDSVATNEKLFF. CDR3 nucleotides: TGTGCCAGCAGCCCCTGGGACAGCGTCGCAACTAATGAAAAACTGTTTTTT.

Here the CDR3 DNA reads TGTGCCAGCAGCTTAGCTGCCGGGACAGCGTATGAAAAACTGTTTTTT. This encodes CASSLAAGTAYEKLFF. This rearrangement joins TRBV7-9 to TRBJ1-4, with TRBD1 matching 7 bases. Per the germline V gene, CDR1 is SEHNR and CDR2 is FQNEAQ (reference sequence). CDR3 length equals 16 residues. V trimming: 0 bases; J trimming: 6 bases; junction bases outside the gene matches: 7.

J is TRBJ2-1 and V is TRBV4-3; either TRBD1 or TRBD2 may supply D (5 bases each). With the DNA end fitting TRBJ2-7 better, the J assignment may be wrong. This CDR3 is 14 amino acids long. From germline, CDR1 is LGHNA and CDR2 YSLEER. The CDR3 bases are TGCGCCTCGGCCCTGAGGGAAGGGGTCCGCGAGCAGTACTTC. Its protein product is CASALREGVREQYF.

The genes are TRBV6-6 and TRBJ1-1, with a weak D call TRBD1 (5 bases). CDR1 and CDR2 from the germline V gene are MNHNY and SVGAGI (reference sequence). V lost 8 bases to trimming and J lost 4 bases, with 11 bases between them. CDR3 length: 12 amino acids. The CDR3 DNA is TGTGCCAGCTGGGGGGGAGGCACTGAAGCTTTCTTT. Translating it yields CASWGGGTEAFF.

This chain uses TRBV29-1 with TRBJ1-4; D is ambiguous. Trimming removed 3 bases at V and 8 bases at J, with 13 bases between. CDR3 length equals 13 residues. Germline V gives CDR1 SQVTM, CDR2 ANQGSEA. The CDR3 is CSVDRQAGEKLFF. As DNA, the CDR3 is TGCAGCGTTGACCGGCAGGCTGGGGAAAAACTGTTTTTT.

The chain uses TRBV7-9 and TRBJ2-1, with a weak D call TRBD1 (6 bases). The J call is uncertain, as TRBJ2-7 better fits the DNA end. The germline V gene has CDR1 SEHNR and CDR2 FQNEAQ (reference sequence). The CDR3 runs 15 residues. The CDR3 is CASSLEGEGKYEQYF. In DNA, the CDR3 is TGTGCCAGCAGCTTAGAGGGGGAAGGGAAGTACGAGCAGTACTTC.

The V and J genes are TRBV7-9 and TRBJ2-3, with D perhaps TRBD2 (5 bases). This CDR3 has 16 amino acids. Germline loops: CDR1 SEHNR, CDR2 FQNEAQ (reference sequence). V was pared by 0 bases and J by 5 bases, with 15 bases between. As DNA, the CDR3 is TGTGCCAGCAGCTTAGCCCTCACCCTTGAGGGAGATACGCAGTATTTT. Amino acid sequence: CASSLALTLEGDTQYF.